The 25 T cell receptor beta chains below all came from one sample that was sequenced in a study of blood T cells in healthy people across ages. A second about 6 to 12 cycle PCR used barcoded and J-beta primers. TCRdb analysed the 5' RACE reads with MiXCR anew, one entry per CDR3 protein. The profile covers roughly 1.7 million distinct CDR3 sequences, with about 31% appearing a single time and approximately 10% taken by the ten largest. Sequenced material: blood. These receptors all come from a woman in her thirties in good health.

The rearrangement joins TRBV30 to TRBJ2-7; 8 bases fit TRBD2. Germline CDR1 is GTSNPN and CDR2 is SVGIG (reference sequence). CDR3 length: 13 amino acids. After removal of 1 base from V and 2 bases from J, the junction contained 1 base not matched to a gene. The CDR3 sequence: CAWSDGRAYEQYF. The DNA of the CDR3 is TGTGCCTGGAGTGACGGGAGGGCCTACGAGCAGTACTTC.

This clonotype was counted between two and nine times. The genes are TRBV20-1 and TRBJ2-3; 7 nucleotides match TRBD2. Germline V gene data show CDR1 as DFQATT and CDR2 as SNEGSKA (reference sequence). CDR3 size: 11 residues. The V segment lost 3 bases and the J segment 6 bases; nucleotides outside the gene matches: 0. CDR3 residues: CSASGGDTQYF. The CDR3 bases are TGCAGTGCTAGCGGGGGGGATACGCAGTATTTT.

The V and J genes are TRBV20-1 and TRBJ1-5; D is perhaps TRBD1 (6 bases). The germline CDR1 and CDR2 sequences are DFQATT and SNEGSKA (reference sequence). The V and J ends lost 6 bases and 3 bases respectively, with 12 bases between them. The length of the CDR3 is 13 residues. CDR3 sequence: CSARTVDNQPQHF. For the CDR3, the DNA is TGCAGTGCGAGGACAGTCGACAATCAGCCCCAGCATTTT.

In nucleotides, the CDR3 is TGCGCCAGCAGCTTATCGGGGAGCCCGGGACAGCGAAATGAGCAGTTCTTC. Amino acid sequence: CASSLSGSPGQRNEQFF. V gene TRBV5-1 combines with J gene TRBJ2-1, with 7 bases aligning to TRBD1. The CDR3 consists of 17 residues. Losses at the gene ends were 2 bases for V and 7 bases for J; bases not matched to a gene: 15. Germline CDR1 is SGHRS and CDR2 is YFSETQ.

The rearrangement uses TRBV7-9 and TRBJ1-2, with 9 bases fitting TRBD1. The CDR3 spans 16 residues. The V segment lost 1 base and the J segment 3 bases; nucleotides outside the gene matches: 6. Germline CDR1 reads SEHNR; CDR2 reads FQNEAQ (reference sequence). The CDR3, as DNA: TGTGCCAGCAGCTTAGTGGTGGGACAGGGTGACTATGGCTACACCTTC. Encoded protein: CASSLVVGQGDYGYTF.

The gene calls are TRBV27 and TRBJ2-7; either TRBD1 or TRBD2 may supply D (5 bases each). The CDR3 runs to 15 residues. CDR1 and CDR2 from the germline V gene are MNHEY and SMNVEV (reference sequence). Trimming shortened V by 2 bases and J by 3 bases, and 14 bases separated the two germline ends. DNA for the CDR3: TGTGCCAGCAGTTTAAGGGCAGGGAGCGGCTACGAGCAGTACTTC. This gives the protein CASSLRAGSGYEQYF.

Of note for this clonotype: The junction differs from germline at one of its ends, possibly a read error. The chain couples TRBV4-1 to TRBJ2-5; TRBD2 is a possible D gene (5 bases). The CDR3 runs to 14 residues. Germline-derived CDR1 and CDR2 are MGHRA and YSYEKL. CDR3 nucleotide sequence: TGCGCCAGCAGCCAACCGGGATTCCAAGGGACCCAGTACTTC. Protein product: CASSQPGFQGTQYF.

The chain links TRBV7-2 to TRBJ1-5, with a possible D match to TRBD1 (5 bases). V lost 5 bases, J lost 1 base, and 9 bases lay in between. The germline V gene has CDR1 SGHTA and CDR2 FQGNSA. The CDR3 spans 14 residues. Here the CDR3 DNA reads TGTGCCAGCAGCGAGGGACGGAGCAATCAGCCCCAGCATTTT. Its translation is CASSEGRSNQPQHF.

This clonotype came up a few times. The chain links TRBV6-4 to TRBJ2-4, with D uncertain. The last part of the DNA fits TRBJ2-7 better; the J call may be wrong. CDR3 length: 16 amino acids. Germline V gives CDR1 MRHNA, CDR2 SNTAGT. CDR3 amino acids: CASSDSITANTYEQYF. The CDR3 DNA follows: TGTGCCAGCAGTGACTCGATTACAGCAAACACCTACGAGCAGTACTTC.

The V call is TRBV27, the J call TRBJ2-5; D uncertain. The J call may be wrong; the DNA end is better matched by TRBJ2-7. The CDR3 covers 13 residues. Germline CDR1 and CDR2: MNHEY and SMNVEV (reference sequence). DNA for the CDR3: TGTGCCAGCCGCCGGGTAGAGTCCTACGAGCAGTACTTC. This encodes CASRRVESYEQYF.

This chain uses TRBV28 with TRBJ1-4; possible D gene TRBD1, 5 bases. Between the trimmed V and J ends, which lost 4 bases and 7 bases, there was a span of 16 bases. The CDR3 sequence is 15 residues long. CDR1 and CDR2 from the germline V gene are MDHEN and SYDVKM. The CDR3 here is CASSSPGNRGEKLFF. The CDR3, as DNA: TGTGCCAGCAGTTCCCCAGGGAATAGGGGTGAAAAACTGTTTTTT.

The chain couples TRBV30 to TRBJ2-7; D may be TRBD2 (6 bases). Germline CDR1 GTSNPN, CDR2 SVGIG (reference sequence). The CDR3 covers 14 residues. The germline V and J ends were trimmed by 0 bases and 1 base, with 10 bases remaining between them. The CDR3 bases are TGTGCCTGGAGTGTCCCAGGACTATCCTACGAGCAGTACTTC. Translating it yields CAWSVPGLSYEQYF.

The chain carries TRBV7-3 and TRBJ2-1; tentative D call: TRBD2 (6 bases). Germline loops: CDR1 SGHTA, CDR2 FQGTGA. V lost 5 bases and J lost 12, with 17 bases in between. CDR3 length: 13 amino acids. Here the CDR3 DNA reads TGTGCCAGCAGCCCGGGACTTGTGATTGCGCAGTTCTTC. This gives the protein CASSPGLVIAQFF.

CDR3 sequence reads: CASNFGDRVQYEQFF. The CDR3 DNA reads TGTGCCAGCAATTTTGGAGACAGGGTACAATATGAGCAGTTCTTC. The rearrangement uses TRBV27 and TRBJ2-1, with 7 bases fitting TRBD1. Germline V gene lookup returns CDR1 MNHEY and CDR2 SMNVEV (reference sequence). This CDR3 is built from 15 residues. Germline trimming cut 7 bases from V and 8 bases from J; bases unmatched to any gene: 14.

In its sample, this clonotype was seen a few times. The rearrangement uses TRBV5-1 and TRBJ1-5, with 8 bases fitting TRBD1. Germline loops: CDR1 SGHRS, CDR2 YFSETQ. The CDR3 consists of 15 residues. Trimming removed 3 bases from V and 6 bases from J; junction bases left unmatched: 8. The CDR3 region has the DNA TGCGCCAGCAGCTCGGACAGGGTATATGGTCAGCCCCAGCATTTT. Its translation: CASSSDRVYGQPQHF.

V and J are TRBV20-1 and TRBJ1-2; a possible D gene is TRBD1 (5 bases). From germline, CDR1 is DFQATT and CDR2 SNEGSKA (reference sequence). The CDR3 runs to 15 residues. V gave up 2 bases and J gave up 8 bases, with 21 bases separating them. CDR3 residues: CSARTYRFPTKGYTF. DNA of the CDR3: TGCAGTGCTAGAACTTACAGGTTTCCGACTAAGGGCTACACCTTC.

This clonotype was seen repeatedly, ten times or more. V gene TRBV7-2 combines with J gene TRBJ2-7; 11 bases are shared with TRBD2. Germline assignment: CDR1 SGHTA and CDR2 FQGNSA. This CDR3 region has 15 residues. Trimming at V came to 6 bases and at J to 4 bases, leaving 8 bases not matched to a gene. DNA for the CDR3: TGTGCCAGCAGTTTAACTAGCGGGGGAGTATACGAGCAGTACTTC. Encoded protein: CASSLTSGGVYEQYF.

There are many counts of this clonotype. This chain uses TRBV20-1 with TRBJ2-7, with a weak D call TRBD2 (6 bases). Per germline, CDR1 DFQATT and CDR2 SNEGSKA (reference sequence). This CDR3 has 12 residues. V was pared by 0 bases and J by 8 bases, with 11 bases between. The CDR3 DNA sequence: TGCAGTGCTAGAGAGGCCGCGGGGAAGCAGTACTTC. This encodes CSAREAAGKQYF.

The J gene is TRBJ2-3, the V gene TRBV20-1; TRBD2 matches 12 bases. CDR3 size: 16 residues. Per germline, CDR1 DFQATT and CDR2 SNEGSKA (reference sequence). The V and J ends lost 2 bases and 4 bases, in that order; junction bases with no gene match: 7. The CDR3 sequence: CSARSLTSGSADTQYF. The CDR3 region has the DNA TGCAGTGCTAGATCCCTGACTAGCGGGAGCGCAGATACGCAGTATTTT.

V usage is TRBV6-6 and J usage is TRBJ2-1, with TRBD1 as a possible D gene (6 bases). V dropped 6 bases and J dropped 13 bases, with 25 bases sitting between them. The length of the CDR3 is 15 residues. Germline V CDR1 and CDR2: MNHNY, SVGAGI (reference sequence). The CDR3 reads CASSSTQGFQETQFF. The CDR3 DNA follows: TGTGCCAGCAGCTCAACACAGGGATTCCAAGAGACCCAGTTCTTC.

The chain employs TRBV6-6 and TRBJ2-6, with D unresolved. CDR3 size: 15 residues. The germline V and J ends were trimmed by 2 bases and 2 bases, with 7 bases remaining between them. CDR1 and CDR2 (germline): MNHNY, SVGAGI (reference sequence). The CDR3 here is CASSYGRAGANVLTF. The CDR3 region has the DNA TGTGCCAGCAGTTACGGCCGGGCTGGGGCCAACGTCCTGACTTTC.

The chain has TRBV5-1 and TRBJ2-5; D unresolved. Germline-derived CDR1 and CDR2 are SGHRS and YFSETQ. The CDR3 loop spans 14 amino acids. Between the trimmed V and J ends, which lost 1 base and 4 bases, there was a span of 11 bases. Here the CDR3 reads CASSLLTPPETQYF. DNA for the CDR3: TGCGCCAGCAGCTTGCTAACCCCACCAGAGACCCAGTACTTC.

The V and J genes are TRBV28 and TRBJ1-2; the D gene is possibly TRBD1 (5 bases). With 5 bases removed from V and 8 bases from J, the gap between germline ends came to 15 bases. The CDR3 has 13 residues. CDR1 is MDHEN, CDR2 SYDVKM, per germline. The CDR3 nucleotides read TGTGCCAGCAGTGATACGGGGCCGCGGGGCTACACCTTC. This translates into CASSDTGPRGYTF.

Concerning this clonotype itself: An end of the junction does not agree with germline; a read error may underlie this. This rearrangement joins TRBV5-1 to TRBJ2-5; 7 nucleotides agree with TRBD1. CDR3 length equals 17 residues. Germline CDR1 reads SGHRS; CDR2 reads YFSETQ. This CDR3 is CTSSRTLQGKGWETQYF. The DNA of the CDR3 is TGCACCAGCAGCCGGACCTTACAGGGGAAAGGCTGGGAGACCCAGTACTTC.

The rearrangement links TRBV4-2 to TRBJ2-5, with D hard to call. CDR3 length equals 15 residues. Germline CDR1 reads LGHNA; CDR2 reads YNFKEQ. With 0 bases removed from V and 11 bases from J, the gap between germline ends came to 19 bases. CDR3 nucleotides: TGTGCCAGCAGCCAAGAATACAAGAGCTCCTACGGGCAGTACTTC. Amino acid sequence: CASSQEYKSSYGQYF.